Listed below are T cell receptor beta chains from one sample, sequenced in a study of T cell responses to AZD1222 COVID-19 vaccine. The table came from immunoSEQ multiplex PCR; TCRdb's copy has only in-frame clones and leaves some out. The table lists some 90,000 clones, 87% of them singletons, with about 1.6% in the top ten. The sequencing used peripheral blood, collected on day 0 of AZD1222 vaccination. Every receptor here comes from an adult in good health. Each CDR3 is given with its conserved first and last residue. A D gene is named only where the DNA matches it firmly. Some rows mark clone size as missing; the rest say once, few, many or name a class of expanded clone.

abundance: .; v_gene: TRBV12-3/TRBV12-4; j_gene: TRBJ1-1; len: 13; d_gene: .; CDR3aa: CASALLMNTEAFF; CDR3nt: TGTGCCAGCGCACTTCTCATGAACACTGAAGCTTTCTTT
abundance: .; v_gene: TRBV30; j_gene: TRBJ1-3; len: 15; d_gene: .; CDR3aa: CAWSRRGTSGNTIYF; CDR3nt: TGTGCCTGGAGTCGTCGGGGGACATCCGGAAACACCATATATTTT
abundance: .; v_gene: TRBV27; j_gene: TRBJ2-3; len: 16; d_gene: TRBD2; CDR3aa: CASSLFGTSGTDTQYF; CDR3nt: TGTGCCAGCAGTTTATTCGGGACTAGCGGAACAGATACGCAGTATTTT
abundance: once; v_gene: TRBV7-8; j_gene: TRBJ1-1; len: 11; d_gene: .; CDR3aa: CASSPAVYAFF; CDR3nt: TGTGCCAGCAGCCCCGCTGTTTATGCTTTCTTT
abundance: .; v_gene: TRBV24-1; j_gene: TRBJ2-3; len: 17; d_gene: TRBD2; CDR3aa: CATSSSLAGGNTDTQYF; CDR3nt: TGTGCCACCAGCTCATCACTAGCGGGAGGGAACACAGATACGCAGTATTTT
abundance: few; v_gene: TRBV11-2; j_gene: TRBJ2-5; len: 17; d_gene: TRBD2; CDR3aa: CASSLDPVGLAGKAQYF; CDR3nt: TGTGCCAGCAGCTTAGATCCCGTAGGACTAGCCGGTAAGGCCCAGTACTTC
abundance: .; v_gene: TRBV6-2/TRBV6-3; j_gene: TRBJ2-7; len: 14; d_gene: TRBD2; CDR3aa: CASSYSGGRYEQYF; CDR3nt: TGTGCCAGCAGTTACAGCGGGGGCCGATACGAGCAGTACTTC
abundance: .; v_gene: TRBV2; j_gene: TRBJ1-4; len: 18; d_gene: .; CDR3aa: CASSGDPADIATNEKLFF; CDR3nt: TGTGCCAGCAGTGGAGACCCGGCGGACATTGCAACTAATGAAAAACTGTTTTTT
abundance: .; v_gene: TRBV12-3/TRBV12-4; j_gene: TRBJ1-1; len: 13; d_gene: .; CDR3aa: CASRGRRNTEAFF; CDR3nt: TGTGCCAGCAGGGGACGTAGGAACACTGAAGCTTTCTTT
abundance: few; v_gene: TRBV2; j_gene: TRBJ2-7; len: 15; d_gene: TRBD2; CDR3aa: CASSGTSGSSYEQYF; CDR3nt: TGTGCCAGCAGTGGGACTAGCGGAAGCTCCTACGAGCAGTACTTC
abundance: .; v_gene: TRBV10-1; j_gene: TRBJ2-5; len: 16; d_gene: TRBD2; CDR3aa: CASSAGVAGQQETQYF; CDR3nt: TGCGCCAGCAGTGCGGGGGTAGCGGGGCAACAAGAGACCCAGTACTTC
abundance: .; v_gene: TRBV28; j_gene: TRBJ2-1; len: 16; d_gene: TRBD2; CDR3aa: CASSSNGGSSYNEQFF; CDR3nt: TGTGCCAGCAGTTCCAACGGGGGGAGCTCCTACAATGAGCAGTTCTTC
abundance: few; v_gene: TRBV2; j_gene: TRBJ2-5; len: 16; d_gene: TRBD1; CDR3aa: CASSRQGALELETQYF; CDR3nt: TGTGCCAGTTCAAGACAGGGGGCGTTAGAATTGGAGACCCAGTACTTC
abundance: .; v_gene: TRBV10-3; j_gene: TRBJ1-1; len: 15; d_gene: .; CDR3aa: CAISESRGRNTEAFF; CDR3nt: TGTGCCATCAGTGAGTCCCGGGGGCGGAACACTGAAGCTTTCTTT
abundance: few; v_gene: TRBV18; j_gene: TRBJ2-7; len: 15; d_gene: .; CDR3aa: CASSPRDWVTDEQYF; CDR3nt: TGTGCCAGCTCACCACGGGACTGGGTGACAGACGAGCAGTACTTC
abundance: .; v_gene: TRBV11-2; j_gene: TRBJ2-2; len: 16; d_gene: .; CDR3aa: CATPLEGGSGTGELFF; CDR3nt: TGTGCCACCCCCCTGGAGGGGGGTTCGGGCACCGGGGAGCTGTTTTTT
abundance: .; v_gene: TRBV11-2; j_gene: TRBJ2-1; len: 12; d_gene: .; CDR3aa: CASSLGANEQFF; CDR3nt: TGTGCCAGCAGCTTAGGCGCCAATGAGCAGTTCTTC
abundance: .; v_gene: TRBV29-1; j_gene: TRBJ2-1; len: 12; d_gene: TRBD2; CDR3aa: CSVPSGYNEQFF; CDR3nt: TGCAGCGTTCCTAGCGGGTACAATGAGCAGTTCTTC
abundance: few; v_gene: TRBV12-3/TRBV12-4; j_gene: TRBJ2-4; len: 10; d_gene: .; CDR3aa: CASSLGIQYF; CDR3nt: TGTGCCAGCAGTTTAGGCATTCAGTACTTC
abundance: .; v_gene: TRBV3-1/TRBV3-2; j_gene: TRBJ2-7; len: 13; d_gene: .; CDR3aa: CASSSRQSYEQYF; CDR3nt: TGTGCCAGCAGCTCCAGACAGTCCTACGAGCAGTACTTC
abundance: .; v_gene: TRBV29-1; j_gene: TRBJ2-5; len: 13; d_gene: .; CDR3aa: CSVELRVAETQYF; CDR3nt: TGCAGCGTTGAACTTCGGGTAGCGGAGACCCAGTACTTC
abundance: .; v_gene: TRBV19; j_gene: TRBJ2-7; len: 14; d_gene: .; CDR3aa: CASSLGDPNYEQYF; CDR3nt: TGTGCCAGTAGCTTAGGAGACCCCAACTACGAGCAGTACTTC
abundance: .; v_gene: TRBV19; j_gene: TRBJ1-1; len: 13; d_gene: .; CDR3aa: CASSMSWAKESFF; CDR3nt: TGTGCCAGTAGTATGAGTTGGGCCAAGGAATCCTTCTTT
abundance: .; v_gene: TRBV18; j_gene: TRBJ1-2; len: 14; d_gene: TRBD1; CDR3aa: CASSSGTGINGYTF; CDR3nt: TGTGCCAGCTCATCAGGGACAGGTATTAATGGCTACACCTTC
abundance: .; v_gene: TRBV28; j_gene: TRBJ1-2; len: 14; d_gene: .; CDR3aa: CASTLRRSSDGYTF; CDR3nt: TGTGCCAGCACTCTAAGGCGGTCCTCCGATGGCTACACCTTC
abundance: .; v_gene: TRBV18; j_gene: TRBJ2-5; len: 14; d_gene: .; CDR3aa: CASSPASVQETQYF; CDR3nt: TGTGCCAGCTCACCAGCTAGCGTGCAAGAGACCCAGTACTTC
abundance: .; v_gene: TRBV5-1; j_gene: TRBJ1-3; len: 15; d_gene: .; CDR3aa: CASSGGRTSGNTIYF; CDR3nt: TGCGCCAGCAGCGGAGGACGGACCTCTGGAAACACCATATATTTT
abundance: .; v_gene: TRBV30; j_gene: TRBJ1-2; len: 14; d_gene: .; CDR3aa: CAWTRQTANYGYTF; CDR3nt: TGTGCCTGGACCCGACAGACCGCTAACTATGGCTACACCTTC
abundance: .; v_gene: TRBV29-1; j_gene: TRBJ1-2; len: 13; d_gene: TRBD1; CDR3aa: CSGGTGTGNDYTF; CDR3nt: TGCAGCGGGGGAACCGGGACAGGGAACGACTACACCTTC
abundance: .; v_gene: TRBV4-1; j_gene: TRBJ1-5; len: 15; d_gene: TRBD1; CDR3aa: CASSQEDREGQPQHF; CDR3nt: TGCGCCAGCAGCCAAGAAGACAGGGAGGGTCAGCCCCAGCATTTT
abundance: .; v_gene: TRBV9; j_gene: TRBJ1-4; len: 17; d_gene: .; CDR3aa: CASSAAPRGGFNEKLFF; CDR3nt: TGTGCCAGCAGCGCAGCACCCCGAGGAGGCTTTAATGAAAAACTGTTTTTT
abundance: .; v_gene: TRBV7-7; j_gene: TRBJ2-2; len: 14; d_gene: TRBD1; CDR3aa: CASSFDRGHGELFF; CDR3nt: TGTGCTAGCAGCTTCGACAGGGGGCACGGGGAGCTGTTTTTT
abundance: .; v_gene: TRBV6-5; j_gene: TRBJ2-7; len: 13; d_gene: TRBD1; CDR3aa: CASSTDRGHEQYF; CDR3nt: TGTGCCAGCAGTACCGACAGGGGCCACGAGCAGTACTTC
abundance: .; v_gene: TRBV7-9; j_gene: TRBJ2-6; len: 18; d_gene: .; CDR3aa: CASSLSVGVLWGANVLTF; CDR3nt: TGTGCCAGCAGCTTATCGGTAGGGGTTCTCTGGGGGGCCAACGTCCTGACTTTC
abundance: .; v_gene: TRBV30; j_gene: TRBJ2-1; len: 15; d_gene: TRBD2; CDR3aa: CAGTGLAGVMNEQFF; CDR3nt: TGTGCCGGGACCGGACTAGCGGGAGTAATGAATGAGCAGTTCTTC
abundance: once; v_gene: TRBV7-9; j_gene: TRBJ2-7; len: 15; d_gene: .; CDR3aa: CASTEFPGRSYEQYF; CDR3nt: TGTGCCAGCACCGAATTCCCGGGAAGATCCTACGAGCAGTACTTC
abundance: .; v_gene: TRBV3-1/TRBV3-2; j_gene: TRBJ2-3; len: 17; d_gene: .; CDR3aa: CASSRRESLEGTDTQYF; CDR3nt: TGTGCCAGCAGCCGAAGAGAGAGTCTGGAAGGCACAGATACGCAGTATTTT
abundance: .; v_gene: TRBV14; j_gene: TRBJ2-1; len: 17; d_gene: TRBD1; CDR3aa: CASSQDSRSTGANEQFF; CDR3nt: TGTGCCAGCAGCCAAGATAGCCGTAGTACAGGGGCTAATGAGCAGTTCTTC
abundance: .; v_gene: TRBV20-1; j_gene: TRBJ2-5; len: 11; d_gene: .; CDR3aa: CSARGGETQYF; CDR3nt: TGCAGTGCTAGGGGCGGCGAGACCCAGTACTTC
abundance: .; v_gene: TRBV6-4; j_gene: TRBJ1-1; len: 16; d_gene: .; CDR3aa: CASSDNPGGGNTEAFF; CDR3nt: TGTGCCAGCAGTGACAATCCGGGAGGAGGGAACACTGAAGCTTTCTTT
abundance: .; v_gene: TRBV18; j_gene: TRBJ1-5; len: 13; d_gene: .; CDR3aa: CASSQGSNQPQHF; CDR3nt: TGTGCCAGCTCACAGGGTAGCAATCAGCCCCAGCATTTT
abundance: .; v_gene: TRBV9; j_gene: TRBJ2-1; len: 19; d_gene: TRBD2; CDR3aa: CASSAAVVRLAGDHNEQFF; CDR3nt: TGTGCCAGCAGCGCAGCCGTAGTCCGGCTAGCGGGAGATCACAATGAGCAGTTCTTC
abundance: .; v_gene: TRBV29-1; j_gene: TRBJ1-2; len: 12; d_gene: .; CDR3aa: CSVEGPRGGYTF; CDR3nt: TGCAGCGTTGAAGGACCCCGCGGGGGCTACACCTTC
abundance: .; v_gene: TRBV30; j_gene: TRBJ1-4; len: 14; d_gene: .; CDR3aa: CAWSKSAGTEKLFF; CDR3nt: TGTGCCTGGAGTAAATCAGCCGGGACCGAAAAACTGTTTTTT
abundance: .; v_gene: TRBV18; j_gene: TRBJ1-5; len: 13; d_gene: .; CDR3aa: CASSPSIDQPQHF; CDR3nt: TGTGCCAGCTCACCATCTATAGATCAGCCCCAGCATTTT
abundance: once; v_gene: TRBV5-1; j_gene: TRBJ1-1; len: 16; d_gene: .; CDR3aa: CASSRDTGSRNTEAFF; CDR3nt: TGCGCCAGCAGCCGCGACACAGGGTCGCGCAACACTGAAGCTTTCTTT
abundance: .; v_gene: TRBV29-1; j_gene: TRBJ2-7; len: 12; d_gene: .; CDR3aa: CSVRDTSYEQYF; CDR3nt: TGCAGCGTTCGGGACACCTCCTACGAGCAGTACTTC
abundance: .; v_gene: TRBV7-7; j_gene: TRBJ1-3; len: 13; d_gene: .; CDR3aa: CASSPAGANTIYF; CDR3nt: TGTGCTAGCAGCCCGGCCGGGGCTAACACCATATATTTT
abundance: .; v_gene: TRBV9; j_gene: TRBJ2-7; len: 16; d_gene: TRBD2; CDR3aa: CASSFSGGTSTHEQYF; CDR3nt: TGTGCCAGCAGCTTCAGTGGTGGGACTAGTACGCACGAGCAGTACTTC
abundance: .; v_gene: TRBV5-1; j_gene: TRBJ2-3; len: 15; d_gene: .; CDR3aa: CASSLQGPGTDTQYF; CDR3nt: TGCGCCAGCAGCTTGCAGGGGCCCGGGACAGATACGCAGTATTTT
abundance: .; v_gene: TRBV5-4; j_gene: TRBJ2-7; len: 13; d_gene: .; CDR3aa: CASSQRANYEQYF; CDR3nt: TGTGCCAGCAGCCAGAGGGCTAACTACGAGCAGTACTTC
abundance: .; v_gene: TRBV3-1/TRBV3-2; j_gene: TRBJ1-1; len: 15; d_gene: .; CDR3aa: CASSQRVYSYTEAFF; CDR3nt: TGTGCCAGCAGCCAAAGAGTATACAGCTACACTGAAGCTTTCTTT
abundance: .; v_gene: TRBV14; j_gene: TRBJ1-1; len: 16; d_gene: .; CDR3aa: CASSQVGKVLRTEAFF; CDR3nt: TGTGCCAGCAGCCAAGTTGGTAAGGTTTTGCGGACTGAAGCTTTCTTT